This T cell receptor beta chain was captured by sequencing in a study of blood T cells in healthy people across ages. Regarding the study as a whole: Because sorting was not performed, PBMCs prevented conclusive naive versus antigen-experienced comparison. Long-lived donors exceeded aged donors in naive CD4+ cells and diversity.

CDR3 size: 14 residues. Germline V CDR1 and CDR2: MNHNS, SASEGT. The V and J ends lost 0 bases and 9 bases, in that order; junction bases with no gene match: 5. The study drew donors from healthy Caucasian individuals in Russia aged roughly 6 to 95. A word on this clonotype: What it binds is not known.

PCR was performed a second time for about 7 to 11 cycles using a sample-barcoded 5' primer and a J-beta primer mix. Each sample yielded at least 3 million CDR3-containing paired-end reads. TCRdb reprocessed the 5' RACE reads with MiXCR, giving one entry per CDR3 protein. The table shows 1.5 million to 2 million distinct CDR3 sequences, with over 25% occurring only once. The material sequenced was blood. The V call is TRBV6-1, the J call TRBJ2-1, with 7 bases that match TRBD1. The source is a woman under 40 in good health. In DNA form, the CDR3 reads TGTGCCAGCAGTGAAGCGAGACAGGGCTTTGAGCAGTTCTTC. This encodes CASSEARQGFEQFF.